These 25 T cell receptor beta chains share one sample of origin, sequenced in a study of blood T cell repertoires in COVID-19. TCRdb keeps only in-frame clones here, not all; method: immunoSEQ multiplex PCR. The table has about 150,000 clones, roughly 84% seen once; the top ten hold 8.9%. Material for sequencing was peripheral blood. Receptors were obtained from a young man with COVID-19, enrolled during active disease.

The gene calls are TRBV18 and TRBJ1-1; 7 bases agree with TRBD1. The junction had 2 bases not matched to a gene; V was cut back by 4 bases and J by 3 bases. CDR1 KGHSH and CDR2 LQKENI come from the germline V gene. CDR3 length: 13 amino acids. Written as DNA, the CDR3 is TGTGCCAGCTCACTAGACAGGGACACTGAAGCTTTCTTT. Protein: CASSLDRDTEAFF.

The chain uses TRBV4-3 and TRBJ1-2; 7 positions agree with TRBD1. This CDR3 region has 14 residues. V gave up 3 bases and J gave up 6 bases; unmatched junction bases: 7. Germline CDR1 and CDR2: LGHNA and YSLEER. The CDR3 protein is CASSQDTGANGYTF. The CDR3 DNA follows: TGCGCCAGCAGCCAGGATACAGGGGCAAATGGCTACACCTTC.

This clone appeared many times. The genes are TRBV7-6 and TRBJ2-1; 7 nucleotides align to TRBD2. This CDR3 region has 15 residues. From germline, CDR1 is SGHVS and CDR2 FNYEAQ. The junction had 8 bases not matched to a gene; V was cut back by 2 bases and J by 7 bases. In DNA form, the CDR3 reads TGTGCCAGCAGCTTAAGGACTAGGAACTCTAATGAGCAGTTCTTC. Protein product: CASSLRTRNSNEQFF.

This chain connects TRBV4-2 to TRBJ2-1; the match to TRBD1 covers 12 bases. CDR3 length equals 16 residues. Germline loops: CDR1 LGHNA, CDR2 YNFKEQ. The junction had 9 bases not matched to a gene; V was cut back by 4 bases and J by 8 bases. The CDR3 here is CASSLRRGQGADEQFF. The CDR3 nucleotides read TGTGCCAGCAGCCTAAGGCGGGGACAGGGGGCCGATGAGCAGTTCTTC.

The J gene is TRBJ2-7, the V gene TRBV18; 8 positions match TRBD2. CDR1 is KGHSH and CDR2 is LQKENI in the germline V gene. The CDR3 is made up of 13 amino acids. With V trimmed by 2 bases and J by 6 bases, 3 bases remained unmatched. CDR3 bases: TGTGCCAGCTCACCATATCGGGAGGGCGAGCAGTACTTC. Residues: CASSPYREGEQYF.

This clone was recorded once. The rearrangement uses TRBV19 and TRBJ1-2; 7 nucleotides agree with TRBD1. The CDR3 length is 14 residues. CDR1 is LNHDA and CDR2 is SQIVND in the germline V gene (reference sequence). J gave up 4 bases and V 7 bases, and 9 bases lay outside the gene matches. CDR3 protein: CASNKDRNSYGYTF. The CDR3, as DNA: TGTGCCAGTAACAAGGACAGGAACTCCTATGGCTACACCTTC.

This chain joins TRBV18 and TRBJ1-1, with a weak D call TRBD1 (5 bases). Germline assignment: CDR1 KGHSH and CDR2 LQKENI. Trimming stripped 7 bases from V and 5 bases from J, with 11 bases between. The CDR3 sequence is 12 residues long. The CDR3 DNA reads TGTGCCAGCTTAGGGGTAGGGACTGAAGCTTTCTTT. Its protein product is CASLGVGTEAFF.

This clone was counted between two and nine times. V gene TRBV27 combines with J gene TRBJ2-2; no firm D call. Germline V gene sequence: CDR1 MNHEY, CDR2 SMNVEV (reference sequence). V shed 3 bases and J shed 7 bases, with 12 bases lying between them. The CDR3 loop spans 14 amino acids. The CDR3, as DNA: TGTGCCAGCAGTTTCAGTCGCCGGGTCGGGGAGCTGTTTTTT. The encoded protein is CASSFSRRVGELFF.

The chain recombines TRBV4-2 with TRBJ1-2; TRBD1 might be the D (5 bases). The CDR3 runs to 14 residues. The V end lost 2 bases, the J end lost 6 bases, and 13 bases lay between the germline ends. Per germline, CDR1 LGHNA and CDR2 YNFKEQ. DNA of the CDR3: TGTGCCAGCAGCCAACCCAGGGTTGAGGATGGCTACACCTTC. It is translated as CASSQPRVEDGYTF.

The CDR3 here is CASSPVERWDIYGYTF. The CDR3 DNA is TGTGCCAGCTCACCAGTTGAGCGATGGGACATCTATGGCTACACCTTC. The chain uses TRBV18 and TRBJ1-2; D is perhaps TRBD1 (6 bases). The CDR3 totals 16 residues. The germline V gene has CDR1 KGHSH and CDR2 LQKENI. Trimming took 2 bases from V and 4 from J, leaving 17 bases between them.

This rearrangement joins TRBV28 to TRBJ2-7; TRBD2 is a possible D gene (6 bases). V gave up 3 bases and J gave up 0 bases, with 18 bases separating them. This CDR3 spans 17 amino acids. In germline, CDR1 is MDHEN, CDR2 SYDVKM. As DNA, the CDR3 is TGTGCCAGCAGTTTCCCGGAATCGGGGCGGGGCTCCTACGAGCAGTACTTC. This sequence encodes CASSFPESGRGSYEQYF.

In nucleotides, the CDR3 is TGTGCCAGCAGTGATCTACTAGCGAGGGAGTTCTTC. Translated: CASSDLLAREFF. V and J are TRBV2 and TRBJ2-1; 7 nucleotides match TRBD2. J was trimmed by 14 bases and V by 3 bases; bases with no gene match: 7. Germline CDR1 SNHLY, CDR2 FYNNEI. The CDR3 extends over 12 amino acids.

The CDR3 is CASSFSGGKNIQYF. Written as DNA, the CDR3 is TGTGCCAGCAGTTTTAGCGGGGGCAAAAACATTCAGTACTTC. The chain has TRBV27 and TRBJ2-4, with 9 bases fitting TRBD2. The CDR3 totals 14 residues. V lost 3 bases and J lost 3; bases outside the gene matches: 0. CDR1 MNHEY and CDR2 SMNVEV come from the germline V gene (reference sequence).

This sequence joins TRBV29-1 and TRBJ2-7; tentatively, D is TRBD2 (5 bases). V dropped 5 bases and J dropped 2 bases, with 10 bases sitting between them. The CDR3 covers 12 residues. The germline gives CDR1 SQVTM, CDR2 ANQGSEA. The CDR3 DNA reads TGCAGCGTTCGAGGGATTACCTACGAGCAGTACTTC. Its translation: CSVRGITYEQYF.

The genes are TRBV7-2 and TRBJ1-1; maybe TRBD1 (5 bases). This CDR3 comprises 14 residues. In germline, CDR1 is SGHTA, CDR2 FQGNSA. Deletions cut 1 base from V and 7 bases from J, with 13 bases between. The CDR3 loop is CASSLVEGTFEAFF. CDR3 sequence (DNA): TGTGCCAGCAGCTTAGTGGAGGGGACTTTTGAAGCTTTCTTT.

The J gene is TRBJ2-7, the V gene TRBV11-3; D is undetermined. The CDR3 length is 12 residues. CDR1 and CDR2 from the germline V gene are SGHNT and YENEEA. V was pared by 1 base and J by 7 bases, with 8 bases between. The CDR3 sequence: CASSLGRGEQYF. The CDR3 nucleotides are TGTGCCAGCAGCTTAGGCCGCGGTGAGCAGTACTTC.

This clone was observed a single time. The chain couples TRBV10-3 to TRBJ2-3, with 13 bases fitting TRBD2. The germline gives CDR1 ENHRY, CDR2 SYGVKD. With 10 bases clipped from V and 5 bases from J, the junction kept 15 bases outside the gene matches. The CDR3 has 17 residues. CDR3: CATSSLSGLAGEDTQYF. CDR3 nucleotide sequence: TGTGCCACCTCCTCCCTATCCGGACTAGCGGGAGAAGATACGCAGTATTTT.

The CDR3, as DNA: TGCAGCGTGAGACTAGCGGGAGCCGGAGGGTCCCAGTACTTC. Protein product: CSVRLAGAGGSQYF. The rearrangement joins TRBV29-1 to TRBJ2-5, with 12 bases fitting TRBD2. CDR3 length equals 14 residues. The junction had 11 bases not matched to a gene; V was cut back by 6 bases and J by 9 bases. Germline-derived CDR1 and CDR2 are SQVTM and ANQGSEA.

The chain uses TRBV5-8 and TRBJ2-1; possible D gene TRBD1, 5 bases. The V gene's germline CDR1 is SGHTS and CDR2 YDEGEE. The CDR3 contains 16 residues. V was pared by 4 bases and J by 2 bases, with 16 bases between. This CDR3 reads CASSNKPGIPYNEQFF. CDR3 sequence (DNA): TGTGCCAGCAGCAATAAACCAGGGATCCCCTACAATGAGCAGTTCTTC.

The chain is built from TRBV12-3 or TRBV12-4 and TRBJ1-2; D remains unclear. There are 12 residues in the CDR3. V lost 3 bases to trimming and J lost 12 bases, with 14 bases between them. CDR3 in DNA: TGTGCCAGCAGTTTGGGTACCACTAGGGACACCTTC. This gives the protein CASSLGTTRDTF.

Here the CDR3 reads CASRRGLVSNTGELFF. CDR3 in DNA: TGTGCCAGTAGGAGGGGACTAGTTTCGAACACCGGGGAGCTGTTTTTT. The V gene is TRBV19, the J gene TRBJ2-2; 8 bases agree with TRBD2. CDR3 length: 16 residues. In germline, CDR1 is LNHDA, CDR2 SQIVND (reference sequence). Trimming at V came to 6 bases and at J to 0 bases, leaving 6 bases not matched to a gene.

V gene TRBV30 combines with J gene TRBJ1-2; D unresolved. The CDR3 loop spans 13 amino acids. Germline V gene sequence: CDR1 GTSNPN, CDR2 SVGIG (reference sequence). The V end was cut by 4 bases, the J end by 5 bases, with 14 bases between. CDR3 region: CAWTLKLGYGYTF. The CDR3 bases are TGTGCCTGGACCCTAAAGCTAGGATATGGCTACACCTTC.

The V call is TRBV13, the J call TRBJ2-1; 7 bases line up with TRBD1. Unmatched junction bases numbered 11, after V lost 5 bases and J lost 4 bases. Germline V gene sequence: CDR1 PRHDT, CDR2 FYEKMQ (reference sequence). CDR3 length equals 16 residues. The DNA of the CDR3 is TGTGCCAGCAGCGCCCAGACAGGGAGTGGGTACAATGAGCAGTTCTTC. Protein product: CASSAQTGSGYNEQFF.

V and J are TRBV12-5 and TRBJ2-1, with 7 bases aligning to TRBD2. The V segment lost 7 bases and the J segment 9 bases; nucleotides outside the gene matches: 3. Germline V gene sequence: CDR1 LGHNT, CDR2 FRNRAP. This CDR3 comprises 11 residues. CDR3 in DNA: TGTGCTAGTGCCCAGCGGGGTGAGCAGTTCTTC. Translating it yields CASAQRGEQFF.

The chain employs TRBV30 and TRBJ1-2, with D possibly being TRBD1 (6 bases). Germline values: CDR1 GTSNPN, CDR2 SVGIG (reference sequence). V lost 4 bases and J lost 8, with 14 bases in between. This CDR3 is 12 amino acids long. The CDR3 region is CAWTQGGGGYTF. The CDR3 nucleotides are TGTGCCTGGACCCAGGGAGGGGGAGGCTACACCTTC.